This T cell receptor (beta chain) was recovered during a study of T cell repertoires in cytomegalovirus infection. Study overall: Through public TCR beta signatures, both CMV infection and matching HLA type were indicated. General observations from the study: The ex vivo response showed dominance by HLA-C-restricted CMV-specific TCR beta clonotypes.

Using its own MiXCR run on the reads, TCRdb lists one record per CDR3 protein. The sample has some 100,000 distinct CDR3 sequences; 23% are singletons. The CDR3 loop spans 12 amino acids. Trimming stripped 7 bases from V and 2 bases from J, with 9 bases between. Germline assignment: CDR1 MDHEN and CDR2 SYDVKM. As to this clonotype: Its antigen is unidentified.

Source material: CD8+ T cells from PBMCs. The J gene is TRBJ2-7, the V gene TRBV28, with D uncertain. The TCR was taken from a human donor in good health (CMV status not recorded). Some clones in this sample may be carry-over from other donors' samples. The CDR3: CASKRAAYEQYF. As DNA, the CDR3 is TGTGCCAGCAAACGAGCAGCCTACGAGCAGTACTTC. The full variable domain, with the rest looked up from reference TRBV28 and TRBJ2-7, is DVKVTQSSRYLVKRTGEKVFLECVQDMDHENMFWYRQDPGLGLRLIYFSYDVKMKEKGDIPEGYSVSREKKERFSLILESASTNQTSMYLCASKRAAYEQYFGPGTRLTVT.